This T cell receptor (beta chain) was observed in a study of cytomegalovirus exposure and HLA in healthy donors. Details on this clone: Its matching antigen is unknown.

Findings and limits, study-wide: Later analysis showed TCR association rates varying by HLA locus, highest for DRB1 and lowest for HLA-C. Per a later analysis, HLA-associated TCR beta chains showed more clonal expansion than other, equally common TCR beta chains.

A multiplex PCR was run with 60 Vbeta primers and 13 Jbeta primers. This table comes from immunoSEQ multiplex PCR, and its TCRdb copy is limited to in-frame clones, with some not included. The sample shows around 120,000 clones, roughly 62% of them seen only once. Sequencing input: PBMCs. The TCR was taken from a man aged 25 to 40 in good health and CMV-seropositive.

CDR3 coding DNA: TGTGCCAGCAGCGCAGGAGCTAGCGGGAGTGGGCAAGAGACCCAGTACTTC. This translates into CASSAGASGSGQETQYF. This chain links TRBV9 with TRBJ2-5, with 10 bases aligning to TRBD2. The V segment lost 3 bases and the J segment 2 bases; nucleotides outside the gene matches: 10. Germline V gene lookup returns CDR1 SGDLS and CDR2 YYNGEE. This CDR3 has 17 residues.